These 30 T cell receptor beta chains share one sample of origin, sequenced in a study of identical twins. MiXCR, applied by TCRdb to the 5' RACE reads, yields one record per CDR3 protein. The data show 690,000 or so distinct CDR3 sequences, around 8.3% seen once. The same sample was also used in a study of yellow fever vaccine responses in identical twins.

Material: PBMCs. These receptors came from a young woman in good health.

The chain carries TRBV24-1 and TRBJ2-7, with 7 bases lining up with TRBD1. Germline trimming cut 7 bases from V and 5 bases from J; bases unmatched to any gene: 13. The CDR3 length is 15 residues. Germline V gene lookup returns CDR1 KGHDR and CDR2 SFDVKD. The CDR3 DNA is TGTGCCACCAGCACAGGGGCCCTCCCTGGGGACGAGCAGTACTTC. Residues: CATSTGALPGDEQYF.

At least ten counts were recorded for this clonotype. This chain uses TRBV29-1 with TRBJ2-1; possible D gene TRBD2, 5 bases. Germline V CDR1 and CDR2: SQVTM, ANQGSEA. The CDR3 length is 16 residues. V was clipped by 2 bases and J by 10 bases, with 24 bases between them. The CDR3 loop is CSVEYGVGRPTREQFF. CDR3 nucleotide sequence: TGCAGCGTTGAATACGGCGTAGGGAGACCTACACGGGAGCAGTTCTTC.

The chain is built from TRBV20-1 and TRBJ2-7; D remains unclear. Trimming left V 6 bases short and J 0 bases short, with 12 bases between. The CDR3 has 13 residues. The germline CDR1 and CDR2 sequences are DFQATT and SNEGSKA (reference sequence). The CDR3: CSARAASSYEQYF. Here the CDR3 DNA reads TGCAGTGCCCGGGCAGCCAGCTCCTACGAGCAGTACTTC.

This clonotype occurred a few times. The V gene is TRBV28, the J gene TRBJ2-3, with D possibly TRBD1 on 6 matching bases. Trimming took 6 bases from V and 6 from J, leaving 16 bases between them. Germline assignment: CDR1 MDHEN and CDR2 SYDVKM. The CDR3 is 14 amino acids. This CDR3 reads CASSLRDMGDTQYF. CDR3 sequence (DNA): TGTGCCAGCAGCCTTCGGGACATGGGGGATACGCAGTATTTT.

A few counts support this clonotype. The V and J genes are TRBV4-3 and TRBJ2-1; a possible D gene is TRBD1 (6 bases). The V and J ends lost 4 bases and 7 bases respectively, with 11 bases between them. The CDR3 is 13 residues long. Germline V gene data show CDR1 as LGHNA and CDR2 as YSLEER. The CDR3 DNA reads TGCGCCAGCAGCCGGCAGGACAGTAATGAGCAGTTCTTC. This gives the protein CASSRQDSNEQFF.

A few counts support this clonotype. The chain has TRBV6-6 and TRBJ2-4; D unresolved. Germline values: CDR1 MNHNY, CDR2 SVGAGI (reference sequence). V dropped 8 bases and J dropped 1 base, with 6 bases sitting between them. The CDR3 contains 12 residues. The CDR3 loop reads CASRQAKNIQYF. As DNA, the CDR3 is TGTGCCAGCCGGCAGGCCAAAAACATTCAGTACTTC.

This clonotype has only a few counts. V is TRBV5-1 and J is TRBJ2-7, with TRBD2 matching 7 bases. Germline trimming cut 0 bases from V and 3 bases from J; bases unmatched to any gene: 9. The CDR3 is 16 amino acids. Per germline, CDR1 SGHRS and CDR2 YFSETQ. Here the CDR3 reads CASSLAATSSFYEQYF. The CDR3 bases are TGCGCCAGCAGCTTGGCCGCGACTAGCAGCTTCTACGAGCAGTACTTC.

The CDR3 spells CASSSGSGNEQFF. The CDR3 DNA reads as TGCGCCAGTTCTAGCGGGAGCGGTAATGAGCAGTTCTTC. The chain employs TRBV5-1 and TRBJ2-1; TRBD2 matches at 10 bases. The CDR3 covers 13 residues. Germline-derived CDR1 and CDR2 are SGHRS and YFSETQ. The V segment lost 8 bases and the J segment 7 bases; nucleotides outside the gene matches: 6.

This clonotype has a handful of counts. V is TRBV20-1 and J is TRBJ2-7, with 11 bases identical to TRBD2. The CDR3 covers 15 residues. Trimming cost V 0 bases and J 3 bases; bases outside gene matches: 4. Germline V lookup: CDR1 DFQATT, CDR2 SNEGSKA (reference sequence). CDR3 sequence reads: CSARDTSGSFYEQYF. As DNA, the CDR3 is TGCAGTGCTAGAGACACTAGCGGGAGCTTCTACGAGCAGTACTTC.

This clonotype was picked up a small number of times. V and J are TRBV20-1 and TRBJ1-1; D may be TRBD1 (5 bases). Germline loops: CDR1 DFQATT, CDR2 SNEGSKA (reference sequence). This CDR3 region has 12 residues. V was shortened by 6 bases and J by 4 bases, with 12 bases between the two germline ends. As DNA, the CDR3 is TGCAGTGCGGAGGGGACGGTCACTGAAGCTTTCTTT. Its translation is CSAEGTVTEAFF.

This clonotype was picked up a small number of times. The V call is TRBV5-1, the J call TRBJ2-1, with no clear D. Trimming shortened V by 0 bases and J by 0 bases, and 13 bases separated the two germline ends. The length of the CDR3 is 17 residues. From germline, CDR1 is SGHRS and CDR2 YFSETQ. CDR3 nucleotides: TGCGCCAGCAGCTTGGGGTTCGGCCGAACCTCCTACAATGAGCAGTTCTTC. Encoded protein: CASSLGFGRTSYNEQFF.

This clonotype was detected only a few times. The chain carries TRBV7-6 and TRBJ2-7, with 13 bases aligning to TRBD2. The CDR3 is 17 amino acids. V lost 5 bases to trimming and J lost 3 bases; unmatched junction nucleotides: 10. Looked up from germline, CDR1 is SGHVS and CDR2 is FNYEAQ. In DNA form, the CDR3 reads TGTGCCAGCAGCCGAGGCGGACTAGCGGGAGCTAACTACGAGCAGTACTTC. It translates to CASSRGGLAGANYEQYF.

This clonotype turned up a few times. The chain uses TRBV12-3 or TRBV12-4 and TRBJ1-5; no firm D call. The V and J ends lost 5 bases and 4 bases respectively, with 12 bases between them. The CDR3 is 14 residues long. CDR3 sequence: CASSKYVGNQPQHF. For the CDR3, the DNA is TGTGCCAGCAGTAAATATGTTGGGAATCAGCCCCAGCATTTT.

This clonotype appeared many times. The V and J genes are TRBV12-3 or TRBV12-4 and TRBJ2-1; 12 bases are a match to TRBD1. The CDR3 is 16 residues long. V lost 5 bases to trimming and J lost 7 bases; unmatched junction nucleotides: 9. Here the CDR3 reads CASSPPGQGAVNEQFF. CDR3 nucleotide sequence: TGTGCCAGCAGTCCACCGGGACAGGGGGCTGTGAATGAGCAGTTCTTC.

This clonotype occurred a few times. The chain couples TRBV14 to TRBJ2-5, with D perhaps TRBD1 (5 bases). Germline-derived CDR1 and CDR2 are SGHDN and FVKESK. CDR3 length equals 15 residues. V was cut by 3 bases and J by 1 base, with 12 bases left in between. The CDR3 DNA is TGTGCCAGCAGCCACCGCAGGACATTCCAAGAGACCCAGTACTTC. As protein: CASSHRRTFQETQYF.

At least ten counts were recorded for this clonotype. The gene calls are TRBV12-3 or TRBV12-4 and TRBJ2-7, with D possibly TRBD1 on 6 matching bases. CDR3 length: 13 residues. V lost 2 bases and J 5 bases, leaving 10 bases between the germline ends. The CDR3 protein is CASSLLPGDEQYF. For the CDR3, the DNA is TGTGCCAGCAGTTTACTCCCAGGGGACGAGCAGTACTTC.

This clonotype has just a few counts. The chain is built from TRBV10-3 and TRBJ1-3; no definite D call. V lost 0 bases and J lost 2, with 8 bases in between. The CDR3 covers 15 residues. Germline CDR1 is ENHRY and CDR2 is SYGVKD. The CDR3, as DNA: TGTGCCATCAGTGAGTCGGAGAGAGCTGGAAACACCATATATTTT. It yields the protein CAISESERAGNTIYF.

For the CDR3, the DNA is TGTGCCAGCAGTCCTAGGGCGGGGGCGAACAATGAGCAGTTCTTC. Translated: CASSPRAGANNEQFF. The chain links TRBV6-1 to TRBJ2-1, with D maybe TRBD2 (7 bases). CDR1 and CDR2 (germline): MNHNS, SASEGT. Trimming left V 5 bases short and J 5 bases short, with 16 bases between. This CDR3 is 15 amino acids long.

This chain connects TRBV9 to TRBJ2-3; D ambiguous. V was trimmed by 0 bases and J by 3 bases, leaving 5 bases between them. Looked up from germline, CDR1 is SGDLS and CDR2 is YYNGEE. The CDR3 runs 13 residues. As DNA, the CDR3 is TGTGCCAGCAGCGTAGGTCCAACAGATACGCAGTATTTT. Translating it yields CASSVGPTDTQYF.

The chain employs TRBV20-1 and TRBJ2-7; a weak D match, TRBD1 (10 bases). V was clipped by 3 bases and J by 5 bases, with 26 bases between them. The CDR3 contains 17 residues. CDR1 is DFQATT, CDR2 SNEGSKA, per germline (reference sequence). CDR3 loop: CSASRDRGYGTSHEQYF. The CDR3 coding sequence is TGCAGTGCTAGTCGGGACAGGGGATATGGGACTAGCCACGAGCAGTACTTC.

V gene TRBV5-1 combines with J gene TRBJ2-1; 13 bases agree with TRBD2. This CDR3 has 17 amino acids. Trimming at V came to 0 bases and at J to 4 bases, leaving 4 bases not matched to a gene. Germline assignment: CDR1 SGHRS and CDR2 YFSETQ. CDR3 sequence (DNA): TGCGCCAGCAGCTTGGCCCAGACTAGCGGGGGGTACAATGAGCAGTTCTTC. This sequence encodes CASSLAQTSGGYNEQFF.

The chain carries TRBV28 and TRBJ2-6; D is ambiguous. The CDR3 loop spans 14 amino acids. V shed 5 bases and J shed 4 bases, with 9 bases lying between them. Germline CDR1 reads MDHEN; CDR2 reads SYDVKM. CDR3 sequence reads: CASSVQTGANVLTF. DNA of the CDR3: TGTGCCAGCAGTGTTCAGACCGGGGCCAACGTCCTGACTTTC.

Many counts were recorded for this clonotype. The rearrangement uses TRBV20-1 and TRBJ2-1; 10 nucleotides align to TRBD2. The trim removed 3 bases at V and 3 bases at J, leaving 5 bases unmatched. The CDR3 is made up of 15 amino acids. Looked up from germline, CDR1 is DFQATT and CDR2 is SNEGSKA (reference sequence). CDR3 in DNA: TGCAGTGCTAGGCCTCTAGCGGGAGACTACAATGAGCAGTTCTTC. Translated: CSARPLAGDYNEQFF.

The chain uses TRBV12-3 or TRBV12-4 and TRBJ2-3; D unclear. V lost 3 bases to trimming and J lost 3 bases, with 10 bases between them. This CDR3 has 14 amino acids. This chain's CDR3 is CASSFGVETDTQYF. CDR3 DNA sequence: TGTGCCAGCAGTTTCGGCGTCGAGACAGATACGCAGTATTTT.

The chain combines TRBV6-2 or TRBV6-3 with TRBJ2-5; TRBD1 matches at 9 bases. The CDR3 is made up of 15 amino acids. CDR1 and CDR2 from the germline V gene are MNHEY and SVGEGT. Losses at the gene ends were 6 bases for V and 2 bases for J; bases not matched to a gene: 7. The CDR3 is CASRILQGAQETQYF. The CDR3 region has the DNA TGTGCCAGCAGAATCTTACAGGGGGCTCAAGAGACCCAGTACTTC.

In nucleotides, the CDR3 is TGTGCCAGCAGTTACCTAGCGGGAGGTGGGTATGAGCAGTTCTTC. This codes for CASSYLAGGGYEQFF. The gene calls are TRBV6-5 and TRBJ2-1; 11 bases map to TRBD2. There are 15 residues in the CDR3. The V segment lost 2 bases and the J segment 8 bases; nucleotides outside the gene matches: 5. Germline V lookup: CDR1 MNHEY, CDR2 SVGAGI.

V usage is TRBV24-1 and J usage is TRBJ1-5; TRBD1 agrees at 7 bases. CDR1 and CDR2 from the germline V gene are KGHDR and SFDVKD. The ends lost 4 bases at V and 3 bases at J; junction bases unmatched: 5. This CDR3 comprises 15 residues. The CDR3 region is CATSERQGPNQPQHF. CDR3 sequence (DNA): TGTGCCACCAGTGAGCGACAGGGTCCCAATCAGCCCCAGCATTTT.

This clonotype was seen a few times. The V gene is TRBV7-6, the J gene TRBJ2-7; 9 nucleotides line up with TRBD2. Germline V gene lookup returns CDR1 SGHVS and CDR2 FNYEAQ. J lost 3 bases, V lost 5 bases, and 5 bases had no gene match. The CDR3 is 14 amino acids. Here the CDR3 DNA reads TGTGCCAGCAGCCCTTTAGCGGGAGACTACGAGCAGTACTTC. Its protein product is CASSPLAGDYEQYF. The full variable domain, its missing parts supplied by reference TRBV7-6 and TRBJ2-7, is GAGVSQSPRYKVTKRGQDVALRCDPISGHVSLYWYRQALGQGPEFLTYFNYEAQQDKSGLPNDRFSAERPEGSISTLTIQRTEQRDSAMYRCASSPLAGDYEQYFGPGTRLTVT.

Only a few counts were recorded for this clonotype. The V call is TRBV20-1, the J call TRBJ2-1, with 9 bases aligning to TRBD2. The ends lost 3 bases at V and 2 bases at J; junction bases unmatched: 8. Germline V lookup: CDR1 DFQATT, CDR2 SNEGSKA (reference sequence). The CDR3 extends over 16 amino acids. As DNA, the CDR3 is TGCAGTGCTAGGAATCTAGCGGGACCGGCCTACAATGAGCAGTTCTTC. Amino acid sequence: CSARNLAGPAYNEQFF.

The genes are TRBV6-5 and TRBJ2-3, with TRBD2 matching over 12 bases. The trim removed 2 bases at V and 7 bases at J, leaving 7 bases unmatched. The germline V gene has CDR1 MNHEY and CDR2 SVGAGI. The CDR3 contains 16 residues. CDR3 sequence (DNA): TGTGCCAGCAGTTACGGGGCTAGCGGGAGGGCAAATACGCAGTATTTT. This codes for CASSYGASGRANTQYF.